The 27 T cell receptor beta chains given below trace back to one sample, sequenced in a study of blood T cell repertoires in COVID-19. Sequencing was performed with immunoSEQ multiplex PCR; in TCRdb, only in-frame clones are kept and a portion is missing. The repertoire holds tens of thousands of clones, approximately 90% seen once, with around 9.1% in the top ten. Sample: peripheral blood. The receptor set was obtained from a human donor in a cohort sampled during active COVID-19.

The V gene is TRBV11-2, the J gene TRBJ2-7; tentative D call: TRBD1 (5 bases). Germline CDR1 SGHAT, CDR2 FQNNGV. CDR3 length equals 17 residues. V was shortened by 0 bases and J by 1 base, with 16 bases between the two germline ends. CDR3 bases: TGTGCCAGCAGCTTAGAGTCAGGGCCTGGTAATTCCTACGAGCAGTACTTC. Protein product: CASSLESGPGNSYEQYF.

The chain has TRBV27 and TRBJ1-5, with D perhaps matching TRBD1 (5 bases). Deletions cut 6 bases from V and 7 bases from J, with 19 bases between. The CDR3 totals 15 residues. Germline loops: CDR1 MNHEY, CDR2 SMNVEV (reference sequence). CDR3 sequence (DNA): TGTGCCAGCAGCCCGATAGGGGCGGTCAGCCAGCCCCAGCATTTT. It codes for CASSPIGAVSQPQHF.

About this clone: Other DNA sequences in the sample encode the same CDR3. The genes are TRBV10-3 and TRBJ2-7; 7 nucleotides line up with TRBD2. The CDR3 has 14 residues. Germline-derived CDR1 and CDR2 are ENHRY and SYGVKD. V gave up 9 bases and J gave up 0 bases; unmatched junction bases: 8. CDR3 nucleotides: TGTGCCATTAAGGGTAGCGGGCCCTCCTACGAGCAGTACTTC. This translates into CAIKGSGPSYEQYF.

V gene TRBV5-1 combines with J gene TRBJ2-7; 13 positions agree with TRBD2. The trim removed 4 bases at V and 2 bases at J, leaving 12 bases unmatched. Per the germline V gene, CDR1 is SGHRS and CDR2 is YFSETQ. This CDR3 spans 18 amino acids. The DNA for the CDR3 is TGCGCCAGCAGCCGTTCAGGACTAGCGGGGGCATTTACCTACGAGCAGTACTTC. Protein product: CASSRSGLAGAFTYEQYF.

The V gene is TRBV12-5, the J gene TRBJ2-1, with TRBD2 matching 7 bases. The germline gives CDR1 LGHNT, CDR2 FRNRAP. The V and J ends lost 7 bases and 5 bases, in that order; junction bases with no gene match: 11. The CDR3 runs 15 residues. CDR3 in DNA: TGTGCTAGTGTAGGTGGCGGGGGAACCAACAATGAGCAGTTCTTC. Its translation: CASVGGGGTNNEQFF.

CDR3 residues: CASSLERGPGVSTDTQYF. The CDR3, as DNA: TGTGCCAGCAGCTTAGAAAGGGGGCCAGGGGTGAGCACAGATACGCAGTATTTT. The chain recombines TRBV11-2 with TRBJ2-3; 7 bases agree with TRBD1. V shed 0 bases and J 0 bases; nucleotides not matched to a gene: 9. The CDR3 length is 18 residues. Per the germline V gene, CDR1 is SGHAT and CDR2 is FQNNGV.

This sequence joins TRBV24-1 and TRBJ2-7; a possible D gene is TRBD1 (6 bases). The V gene lost 6 bases and the J gene lost 0 bases, with 17 bases spanning the gap. Germline V gene data show CDR1 as KGHDR and CDR2 as SFDVKD. The CDR3 contains 16 residues. The CDR3 DNA follows: TGTGCCACCAGTTCGACAGGTGAAACAAGCTCCTACGAGCAGTACTTC. It is translated as CATSSTGETSSYEQYF.

V gene TRBV3-1 (or the pseudogene TRBV3-2) combines with J gene TRBJ2-7; D perhaps matches TRBD2 (6 bases). Between the trimmed V and J ends, which lost 4 bases and 6 bases, there was a span of 19 bases. The CDR3 loop spans 15 amino acids. Germline V gene lookup returns CDR1 LGHDT and CDR2 YNNKEL (reference sequence). The CDR3 DNA reads TGTGCCAGCAGCCCTCTCCGGGAGACGCTCCTCGAGCAGTACTTC. Translating it yields CASSPLRETLLEQYF.

This clone was picked up one time. V gene TRBV9 combines with J gene TRBJ1-2; TRBD1 is a possible D gene (6 bases). V dropped 2 bases and J dropped 8 bases, with 10 bases sitting between them. From germline, CDR1 is SGDLS and CDR2 YYNGEE. The CDR3 is 12 residues long. CDR3 in amino acids: CASSVYREGYTF. The CDR3 coding sequence is TGTGCCAGCAGCGTTTACAGGGAGGGCTACACCTTC.

A single count supports this clone. This chain connects TRBV6-6 to TRBJ1-3; D gene ambiguous. Between the trimmed V and J ends, which lost 5 bases and 0 bases, there was a span of 17 bases. Germline CDR1 is MNHNY and CDR2 is SVGAGI (reference sequence). This CDR3 is built from 17 residues. CDR3 region: CASSRSYRAHSGNTIYF. CDR3 in DNA: TGTGCCAGCAGTCGTTCTTACAGAGCCCACTCTGGAAACACCATATATTTT.

The chain uses TRBV6-6 and TRBJ2-1; D is uncertain. Trimming shortened V by 0 bases and J by 6 bases, and 3 bases separated the two germline ends. The CDR3 spans 12 residues. Per germline, CDR1 MNHNY and CDR2 SVGAGI (reference sequence). Here the CDR3 DNA reads TGTGCCAGCAGTTACTCCCTCAATGAGCAGTTCTTC. It codes for CASSYSLNEQFF.

V gene TRBV29-1 combines with J gene TRBJ2-7; D unresolved. The germline V gene encodes CDR1 SQVTM and CDR2 ANQGSEA. Between the trimmed V and J ends, which lost 3 bases and 4 bases, there was a span of 13 bases. The CDR3 is made up of 13 amino acids. The CDR3 here is CSVEVPASYEQYF. CDR3 coding DNA: TGCAGCGTTGAGGTCCCAGCGAGTTACGAGCAGTACTTC.

The chain joins TRBV14 to TRBJ1-2; TRBD1 agrees at 8 bases. CDR3 length: 19 amino acids. Trimming took 0 bases from V and 3 from J; bases not matched to a gene: 15. Germline CDR1 reads SGHDN; CDR2 reads FVKESK. CDR3: CASSQEGYRGIVTDYGYTF. In DNA, the CDR3 is TGTGCCAGCAGCCAAGAAGGATACAGGGGGATTGTCACGGACTATGGCTACACCTTC.

The gene calls are TRBV6-5 and TRBJ1-6, with D hard to call. The CDR3 contains 14 residues. The V end was cut by 5 bases, the J end by 0 bases, with 5 bases between. From germline, CDR1 is MNHEY and CDR2 SVGAGI. CDR3 sequence reads: CASSRSSYNSPLHF. The CDR3 DNA sequence: TGTGCCAGCAGTCGCAGCTCCTATAATTCACCCCTCCACTTT.

This clone was recorded only once. The same CDR3 arises from other DNA sequences in this sample as well. V is TRBV5-1 and J is TRBJ2-7; 11 positions agree with TRBD1. Looked up from germline, CDR1 is SGHRS and CDR2 is YFSETQ. Trimming cost V 0 bases and J 6 bases; bases outside gene matches: 5. CDR3 length equals 15 residues. The CDR3 spells CASSLEGQGVSEQYF. For the CDR3, the DNA is TGCGCCAGCAGCTTGGAGGGACAGGGGGTTAGCGAGCAGTACTTC.

The chain couples TRBV5-6 to TRBJ2-7; TRBD1 might be the D (6 bases). Germline assignment: CDR1 SGHDT and CDR2 YYEEEE. This CDR3 has 15 residues. V lost 2 bases and J lost 5, with 17 bases in between. CDR3: CASSFGTGIFNEQYF. The CDR3 nucleotides are TGTGCCAGCAGCTTTGGTACAGGGATTTTCAACGAGCAGTACTTC.

This clone was found once. The chain has TRBV6-5 and TRBJ1-1, with 8 bases fitting TRBD1. Trimming at V came to 6 bases and at J to 4 bases, leaving 4 bases not matched to a gene. The germline CDR1 and CDR2 sequences are MNHEY and SVGAGI. This CDR3 has 13 amino acids. CDR3 nucleotides: TGTGCCAGCAGCAGGGGGCGCACCACTGAAGCTTTCTTT. Translating gives CASSRGRTTEAFF.

The chain uses TRBV28 and TRBJ2-2; D remains unclear. The CDR3 runs 13 residues. CDR1 is MDHEN, CDR2 SYDVKM, per germline. This chain's CDR3 is CAGQNANTGELFF. The CDR3 region has the DNA TGTGCTGGCCAGAACGCGAACACCGGGGAGCTGTTTTTT. The full variable domain, its missing parts supplied by reference TRBV28 and TRBJ2-2, is DVKVTQSSRYLVKRTGEKVFLECVQDMDHENMFWYRQDPGLGLRLIYFSYDVKMKEKGDIPEGYSVSREKKERFSLILESASTNQTSMYLCAGQNANTGELFFGEGSRLTVL.

This clone was picked up one time. J is TRBJ1-5 and V is TRBV2; weak D call: TRBD1 (5 bases). Germline loops: CDR1 SNHLY, CDR2 FYNNEI. The CDR3 contains 14 residues. Trimming cost V 6 bases and J 1 base, with 10 bases left between them. CDR3 sequence (DNA): TGTGCCAGCAGATTCCAGGGAAGCAATCAGCCCCAGCATTTT. Translated, it gives CASRFQGSNQPQHF.

V gene TRBV18 combines with J gene TRBJ2-7; D might be TRBD1 (5 bases). The CDR3 runs to 14 residues. CDR1 is KGHSH and CDR2 is LQKENI in the germline V gene. Trimming took off 1 base at V and 3 bases at J, with 10 bases between the two ends. CDR3 DNA: TGTGCCAGCTCACCACGAGACAGTAACTACGAGCAGTACTTC. Its translation is CASSPRDSNYEQYF.

V and J are TRBV30 and TRBJ2-7; TRBD2 matches 9 bases. The germline V gene encodes CDR1 GTSNPN and CDR2 SVGIG (reference sequence). The V and J ends lost 8 bases and 6 bases, in that order; junction bases with no gene match: 17. The CDR3 sequence is 15 residues long. This chain's CDR3 is CAQDERRGGSGEQYF. Here the CDR3 DNA reads TGTGCCCAAGACGAGCGGCGGGGGGGCTCGGGCGAGCAGTACTTC.

The V and J genes are TRBV10-3 and TRBJ1-2; TRBD1 aligns across 8 bases. Per the germline V gene, CDR1 is ENHRY and CDR2 is SYGVKD. The CDR3 is 14 residues long. The V segment lost 6 bases and the J segment 4 bases; nucleotides outside the gene matches: 7. The CDR3 here is CAIRRQGLGYGYTF. The DNA for the CDR3 is TGTGCCATCAGACGACAGGGGTTGGGCTATGGCTACACCTTC.

The gene calls are TRBV4-1 and TRBJ1-4; 8 nucleotides line up with TRBD1. This CDR3 is 15 amino acids long. In germline, CDR1 is MGHRA, CDR2 YSYEKL. V was clipped by 1 base and J by 7 bases; unmatched bases: 5. CDR3 region: CASSQVRQGSEKLFF. As DNA, the CDR3 is TGCGCCAGCAGCCAAGTTAGACAGGGGAGTGAAAAACTGTTTTTT.

The chain links TRBV6-8 to TRBJ1-5, with 8 bases lining up with TRBD1. V lost 2 bases and J lost 5; bases outside the gene matches: 5. In germline, CDR1 is MNHGY, CDR2 SAAAGT. The CDR3 consists of 15 residues. The CDR3 DNA reads as TGTGCCAGCAGTTACCCGACAGGGGAGGATCAGCCCCAGCATTTT. Its protein product is CASSYPTGEDQPQHF.

The chain carries TRBV6-5 and TRBJ2-7; 9 bases align to TRBD2. This CDR3 contains 13 residues. Trimming took 8 bases from V and 3 from J; bases not matched to a gene: 5. Germline V CDR1 and CDR2: MNHEY, SVGAGI. The CDR3 DNA follows: TGTGCCAGCCACTCTAGCGGGGACTACGAGCAGTACTTC. It is translated as CASHSSGDYEQYF.

This clone was counted many times. This chain uses TRBV6-2 or TRBV6-3 with TRBJ2-6; D not certain. Deletions cut 2 bases from V and 0 bases from J, with 5 bases between. The CDR3 consists of 15 residues. The germline V gene encodes CDR1 MNHEY and CDR2 SVGEGT. The CDR3 protein is CASSYDNSGANVLTF. The CDR3 nucleotides are TGTGCCAGCAGTTACGACAACTCTGGGGCCAACGTCCTGACTTTC.

The chain has TRBV4-2 and TRBJ1-1, with TRBD1 identical over 9 bases. The CDR3 consists of 15 residues. Germline V gene lookup returns CDR1 LGHNA and CDR2 YNFKEQ. After removal of 4 bases from V and 1 base from J, the junction contained 4 bases not matched to a gene. CDR3 in amino acids: CASSLQGASNTEAFF. CDR3 in DNA: TGTGCCAGCAGCCTACAGGGGGCCTCGAACACTGAAGCTTTCTTT.